This T cell receptor (beta chain) was identified during a study of blood T cell repertoires in COVID-19. Study details: T cells, B-cell-depleted T cells, or PBMCs supplied cDNA or gDNA.

The germline V gene encodes CDR1 SGHNT and CDR2 YENEEA. The CDR3 totals 14 residues. V gave up 1 base and J gave up 2 bases, with 5 bases separating them. In the original processing: It was from reference gene primer amplification that nucleated cell counts were estimated. Sequenced by immunoSEQ multiplex PCR; TCRdb stores in-frame clones only, minus some. Clonal size and the V and J genes are those of that table, whereas D and trimming came from the DNA. Of 80,000 to 95,000 clones listed, 85% are singletons. The sequenced sample consisted of peripheral blood. The V and J genes are TRBV11-3 and TRBJ2-2; D remains ambiguous. This TCR derives from an older man with acute or convalescent COVID-19. CDR3: CASSLATNTGELFF. The CDR3 DNA is TGTGCCAGCAGCTTAGCAACTAACACCGGGGAGCTGTTTTTT.